Sequencing of this T cell receptor (beta chain) was carried out in a study of blood T cells in healthy people across ages. There were at least 6 micrograms of total RNA extracted from every sample. This CDR3 is 16 amino acids long. Germline V lookup: CDR1 SGHAT, CDR2 FQNNGV. Study-wide results and caveats: When one million T cells were used, diversity estimates were thought to be underestimates. Percentage of naive T cells showed a strong correlation with TCR beta diversity.

A second PCR of 7 to 11 cycles used a sample-barcoded 5' primer and a J-beta primer mix. A single record per CDR3 protein comes from TCRdb applying MiXCR to the 5' RACE reads. The data show about 1.6 million distinct CDR3 sequences, with almost 35% seen just once and about 11% held by the top ten. The sample holds a few counts of this clonotype. Its matching antigen is unknown. Sequencing was performed on blood. The chain carries TRBV11-2 and TRBJ2-4, with a weak D call TRBD1 (6 bases). The better agreement between TRBJ2-7 and the DNA end casts doubt on the J call. The sequence was collected from a woman younger than 45 in good health. This CDR3 reads CASSLTPGVQGYEQYF. CDR3 bases: TGTGCCAGCAGCTTAACCCCCGGAGTACAGGGCTACGAGCAGTACTTC.